This T cell receptor beta chain was sequenced for a study of Ad26.COV2.S vaccination and SARS-CoV-2 variants. Described treatment: around 19 received Ad26.COV2.S at low or high dose, single or two shots; about 5 received placebo; per-sample allocation not given. Sampling was done on day 63 after the first vaccine or placebo injection. Sequenced by immunoSEQ multiplex PCR; TCRdb stores in-frame clones only, minus some. This repertoire shows 300,000 to 450,000 clones, 85% found once; its top ten account for around 3.3%. J gave up 3 bases and V 4 bases, and 7 bases lay outside the gene matches. Germline CDR1 MNHEY, CDR2 SVGEGT. The CDR3 loop spans 16 amino acids.

The source material was peripheral blood, sampled in a trial of Ad26.COV2.S vaccine versus placebo. V and J are TRBV6-2 or TRBV6-3 and TRBJ1-5, with 9 bases identical to TRBD1. This sequence was found in a person between 18 and 60 years old who received the Ad26.COV2.S COVID-19 vaccine or a placebo. The CDR3 DNA sequence: TGTGCCAGCAGTTTCTACAGGGGGCCCCACAATCAGCCCCAGCATTTT. It encodes CASSFYRGPHNQPQHF.